This record looks at one T cell receptor beta chain sequence and its context. Its antigen is as yet unknown. The sample is drawn from a study of neoadjuvant anti-PD-1 for oral cavity cancer. Study-level background: Before surgery, most patients got three to four biweekly 3 mg/kg nivolumab doses.

This CDR3 contains 18 residues. Germline V gives CDR1 SNHLY, CDR2 FYNNEI. J was trimmed by 9 bases and V by 6 bases; bases with no gene match: 22. The method was immunoSEQ multiplex PCR; TCRdb's version includes in-frame clones alone and lacks a portion of them. The sample has around 17,000 clones, just over 65% seen once; the top ten hold around 2.5%. Findings of the study overall: Higher pretreatment Treg/Th17 ratios tracked higher pretreatment blood clonality.

This rearrangement joins TRBV2 to TRBJ1-3; 8 bases map to TRBD1. This sequence originates from a person aged 35-79 years with oral cavity squamous cell carcinoma. Sequenced here: PBMCs, sampled before nivolumab (anti-PD-1) treatment. The CDR3 sequence: CASRLGGRGLIDGSTIYF. The CDR3 coding sequence is TGTGCCAGCAGATTGGGAGGCAGGGGGCTCATAGATGGGAGCACCATATATTTT.